This is a list of T cell receptor beta chains from one sample in a study of blood T cell repertoires in COVID-19. Sequencing was performed with immunoSEQ multiplex PCR; in TCRdb, only in-frame clones are kept and a portion is missing. The sample contains under 250,000 clones, more than 85% of which appear only once. The specimen was peripheral blood. The receptor set was obtained from a woman in her sixties or seventies with active or convalescent COVID-19. Both conserved end residues are part of each CDR3.

cdr3_aa,v_call,j_call
CASNRPVDEKLFF,TRBV23-1,TRBJ1-4
CASSQAGSGNTIYF,TRBV3-1/TRBV3-2,TRBJ1-3
CASSQEVTGDQPQHF,TRBV4-1,TRBJ1-5
CASSSPSEKLFF,TRBV5-1,TRBJ1-4
CATSDWDRGGQYF,TRBV24-1,TRBJ2-3
CATEALPAALKRGYTF,TRBV7-3,TRBJ1-2
CASSPPRDRGHEQFF,TRBV18,TRBJ2-1
CASSPTTGQLNLYEQYF,TRBV19,TRBJ2-7
CASSLGDRAIYGYTF,TRBV5-1,TRBJ1-2
CSVERWDTPYEQYF,TRBV29-1,TRBJ2-7
CRTGNTEAFF,TRBV20-1,TRBJ1-1
CASSFGGGQPQHF,TRBV7-9,TRBJ1-5
CATSRTGSQQFF,TRBV24-1,TRBJ2-1
CASSARTGSANYGYTF,TRBV9,TRBJ1-2
CASRTENYGYTF,TRBV2,TRBJ1-2
CSASGPTGTQYF,TRBV20-1,TRBJ2-3
CASSLQGVVGNSPLHF,TRBV7-2,TRBJ1-6
CAISPLAGAPTDTQYF,TRBV10-3,TRBJ2-3
CASSLESSGGTLYNEQFF,TRBV5-1,TRBJ2-1
CASSAARSSGNTIYF,TRBV18,TRBJ1-3
CASSQERDLVGELFF,TRBV4-1,TRBJ2-2
CASSLNGRGRLETQYF,TRBV7-2,TRBJ2-5
CASSFGQPRGMGYTF,TRBV27,TRBJ1-2
CASSFDRINQPQHF,TRBV6-6,TRBJ1-5
CATRDSTSHEQFF,TRBV24-1,TRBJ2-1
CAISVGGGSYEQYF,TRBV10-3,TRBJ2-7
CATSPSSYEQYF,TRBV28,TRBJ2-7
CASSYQTGSGTGANVLTF,TRBV6-2/TRBV6-3,TRBJ2-6
CASSYWGQGTYGYTF,TRBV6-2/TRBV6-3,TRBJ1-2
CSLRTGEGETQYF,TRBV29-1,TRBJ2-5
CASSHSVLSGGSRQETQYF,TRBV4-1,TRBJ2-5
CASMEGPREAFF,TRBV5-6,TRBJ1-1
CASGFGNTEAFF,TRBV12-5,TRBJ1-1
CATSPTGVGEQYF,TRBV19,TRBJ2-7
CASSPSGPDNYGYTF,TRBV18,TRBJ1-2
CASAQLGITGERETQYF,TRBV23-1,TRBJ2-5
CASSPKRQSNTEAFF,TRBV18,TRBJ1-1
CASSFLLYGELFF,TRBV12-3/TRBV12-4,TRBJ2-2